The 9 T cell receptor beta chains below all came from one sample that was sequenced in a study of blood T cell repertoires in COVID-19. The protocol was immunoSEQ multiplex PCR, while the TCRdb copy is restricted to in-frame clones and leaves out a portion. The sample records about 75,000 clones, approximately 90% being singletons. The sample consisted of peripheral blood. Receptors were obtained from a human donor in a cohort sampled during active COVID-19.

The V and J genes are TRBV12-3 or TRBV12-4 and TRBJ2-2; no firm D call. Trimming took 7 bases from V and 0 from J, leaving 6 bases between them. CDR3 length: 13 residues. The CDR3 nucleotides read TGTGCCAGCATTAATACGAACACCGGGGAGCTGTTTTTT. Amino acid sequence: CASINTNTGELFF.

The V gene is TRBV19, the J gene TRBJ1-5; D might be TRBD1 (5 bases). Deletions cut 7 bases from V and 4 bases from J, with 11 bases between. The CDR3 is 13 residues long. The germline V gene has CDR1 LNHDA and CDR2 SQIVND (reference sequence). The CDR3 spells CASTMGGNQPQHF. The CDR3 DNA follows: TGTGCCAGTACCATGGGGGGGAATCAGCCCCAGCATTTT.

This chain joins TRBV27 and TRBJ2-5, with D possibly being TRBD2 (7 bases). Germline lookup yields CDR1 MNHEY and CDR2 SMNVEV (reference sequence). V was trimmed by 5 bases and J by 5 bases, leaving 9 bases between them. The CDR3 is made up of 12 amino acids. CDR3 bases: TGTGCCAGCAGTGCGGGGGCGGAGACCCAGTACTTC. Protein: CASSAGAETQYF.

This rearrangement joins TRBV2 to TRBJ1-2, with 9 bases lining up with TRBD1. The germline V gene has CDR1 SNHLY and CDR2 FYNNEI. The CDR3 has 14 amino acids. Trimming took 5 bases from V and 4 from J; bases not matched to a gene: 5. The CDR3: CASSSDRGGYGYTF. The DNA of the CDR3 is TGTGCCAGCAGTTCCGACAGGGGGGGCTATGGCTACACCTTC.

The chain uses TRBV13 and TRBJ2-5, with D uncertain. Germline V CDR1 and CDR2: PRHDT, FYEKMQ (reference sequence). Trimming stripped 2 bases from V and 3 bases from J, with 13 bases between. The CDR3 is 15 residues long. The CDR3 loop reads CASSLKTGGKETQYF. CDR3 DNA sequence: TGTGCCAGCAGCTTAAAAACCGGCGGTAAAGAGACCCAGTACTTC. Full variable domain (rest looked up from reference TRBV13 and TRBJ2-5): AAGVIQSPRHLIKEKRETATLKCYPIPRHDTVYWYQQGPGQDPQFLISFYEKMQSDKGSIPDRFSAQQFSDYHSELNMSSLELGDSALYFCASSLKTGGKETQYFGPGTRLLVL.

The V call is TRBV10-1, the J call TRBJ1-5; 9 bases align to TRBD1. Trimming took 9 bases from V and 6 from J; bases not matched to a gene: 15. Per germline, CDR1 WNHNN and CDR2 SYGVQD (reference sequence). The CDR3 contains 16 residues. CDR3 amino acids: CARNNRGRNFGQPQHF. The CDR3 DNA reads as TGCGCCAGGAATAACAGGGGGCGGAATTTTGGTCAGCCCCAGCATTTT.

This clone was observed a handful of times. V is TRBV7-8 and J is TRBJ1-1; 8 bases align to TRBD1. Trimming removed 5 bases from V and 5 bases from J; junction bases left unmatched: 7. The CDR3 runs to 14 residues. The germline V gene encodes CDR1 SGHVS and CDR2 FQNEAQ. The CDR3 DNA follows: TGTGCCAGCAGCATCACAGGGGGAAGGACTGAAGCTTTCTTT. Its protein product is CASSITGGRTEAFF.

The V and J genes are TRBV21-1 and TRBJ1-4; the tabulated D call, TRBD1, remains unverified against the DNA. TRBV21-1 is a recognized pseudogene. This CDR3 region has 11 residues. The CDR3 DNA reads TGTGCCAGCACTTCAGGGGAAAAACTGTTTTTT. Translating it yields CASTSGEKLFF.

This clone has more than one count but fewer than ten. The chain has TRBV28 and TRBJ1-5, with D perhaps TRBD1 (5 bases). The V and J ends lost 6 bases and 2 bases respectively, with 14 bases between them. Germline CDR1 MDHEN, CDR2 SYDVKM. The CDR3 totals 15 residues. CDR3 sequence reads: CASRIQGGGNQPQHF. The CDR3 DNA reads as TGTGCCAGCAGGATTCAGGGAGGAGGCAATCAGCCCCAGCATTTT.